This T cell receptor (beta chain) stems from a study of cytomegalovirus exposure and HLA in healthy donors. Study-level information: About 80 million unique TCRs from HLA-typed donors were held in an early data release.

Each of the donors was a healthy bone marrow donor. General observations from the study: Among donors in an Asian-associated ancestry cluster, a later analysis reportedly found fewer N-insertions than the approximately 670-donor mean.

The PCR contained 60 Vbeta and 13 Jbeta primers. Libraries were prepared by immunoSEQ multiplex PCR; TCRdb keeps only in-frame clonotypes and omits some of them. Here the sample spans some 79,000 clones, over 70% being singletons. Concerning this clone itself: The target antigen is unknown.

Germline loops: CDR1 SNHLY, CDR2 FYNNEI. CDR3 length equals 12 residues. V was trimmed by 7 bases and J by 5 bases, leaving 11 bases between them. This chain connects TRBV2 to TRBJ2-5; D is undetermined. The source material was PBMCs. The receptor's source is a male donor in good health and CMV-seropositive. Here the CDR3 DNA reads TGTGCCAGCACTATCTTCCGGGAGACCCAGTACTTC. It specifies CASTIFRETQYF.